This TCR beta chain was sequenced for a study of shared clonotypes between healthy human individuals. TCRdb's copy holds only in-frame clones and misses some; the assay was immunoSEQ multiplex PCR. The table includes about 1.1 million clones, about 80% detected once. All donors qualified as healthy HIV-negative adults and had experienced no recent acute infections or vaccinations. The CDR3 sequence is 13 residues long. Germline V lookup: CDR1 KGHSH, CDR2 LQKENI. V was shortened by 5 bases and J by 4 bases, with 12 bases between the two germline ends. The chain uses TRBV18 and TRBJ2-7; a possible D gene is TRBD2 (5 bases). The source material was memory CD4+ T cells from PBMCs. Subset indicated: CD45RA-negative fraction. This TCR was recovered from a man between 18 and 29 years old in good health. Some clones in this sample may be carry-over from other donors' samples. CDR3 region: CASSTTRDYEQYF. DNA for the CDR3: TGTGCCAGCTCAACTACACGGGATTACGAGCAGTACTTC.